What follows are 15 T cell receptor beta chains derived from one specimen sequenced in a study of T cell clonotyping in hematopoietic cell transplantation listed by TCRdb under 2021. Receptor amplification or capture employed the immunoSEQ multiplex PCR assay. Entries here come from immuneACCESS through TCRdb and include only in-frame sequences with V and J called. Some clones fail to appear in such tables; in the studies checked, an unresolved V gene covers under half of the shortfall, and the cause of the remainder is unknown. For this sample the table gives some 26,000 clones, of which around 82% were detected only once. The ten largest clones capture approximately 1.8% of the sample. The time point label on this specimen signifies: recipient sample about 28 days before transplant, after cytoreduction. Material: peripheral blood mononuclear cells, obtained before stem cell transplant. These receptors came from a man between 40 and 49 years old with acute myeloid leukemia. Some clones in this sample may be carry-over from other donors' samples.

V usage is TRBV30 and J usage is TRBJ1-5; 8 bases fit TRBD1. CDR1 and CDR2 (germline): GTSNPN, SVGIG (reference sequence). This CDR3 has 14 amino acids. V dropped 5 bases and J dropped 1; count of bases not matched to a gene: 4. The CDR3 DNA reads as TGTGCCTGGGGACAGGGACTGAGCAATCAGCCCCAGCATTTT. This encodes CAWGQGLSNQPQHF.

V and J are TRBV4-3 and TRBJ2-1; tentative D call: TRBD2 (7 bases). The CDR3 sequence is 16 residues long. The V gene lost 0 bases and the J gene lost 6 bases, with 15 bases spanning the gap. Germline lookup yields CDR1 LGHNA and CDR2 YSLEER. The DNA for the CDR3 is TGCGCCAGCAGCCAAGATGAGGCAGGGGAGGGCAATGAGCAGTTCTTC. This encodes CASSQDEAGEGNEQFF.

The chain uses TRBV7-9 and TRBJ2-7; 7 nucleotides align to TRBD1. Trimming cost V 5 bases and J 3 bases; bases outside gene matches: 7. The CDR3 is made up of 14 amino acids. Looked up from germline, CDR1 is SEHNR and CDR2 is FQNEAQ (reference sequence). The CDR3 DNA is TGTGCCAGCAGCCTTGGACAGGAGGACTACGAGCAGTACTTC. It specifies CASSLGQEDYEQYF.

This rearrangement joins TRBV6-1 to TRBJ1-5; 7 bases match TRBD1. Per the germline V gene, CDR1 is MNHNS and CDR2 is SASEGT. V shed 5 bases and J 0 bases; nucleotides not matched to a gene: 4. The CDR3 totals 15 residues. The CDR3 region has the DNA TGTGCCAGCAGTTGGGACAGCTATAGCAATCAGCCCCAGCATTTT. This codes for CASSWDSYSNQPQHF.

The CDR3 nucleotides are TGTGCCAGCAGTCCCTTACTAGCGGGAGGGCCGAATGAGCAGTTCTTC. Translated, it gives CASSPLLAGGPNEQFF. V gene TRBV27 combines with J gene TRBJ2-1, with 13 bases fitting TRBD2. The CDR3 extends over 16 amino acids. V lost 5 bases, J lost 7 bases, and 8 bases stayed unmatched. The V gene's germline CDR1 is MNHEY and CDR2 SMNVEV (reference sequence).

The J gene is TRBJ1-1, the V gene TRBV7-9; 11 bases are a match to TRBD1. Trimming cost V 1 base and J 3 bases; bases outside gene matches: 4. The CDR3 is 16 residues long. Germline lookup yields CDR1 SEHNR and CDR2 FQNEAQ (reference sequence). The CDR3 reads CASSLGTGGFYTEAFF. The CDR3 DNA reads as TGTGCCAGCAGCTTAGGGACAGGGGGCTTCTACACTGAAGCTTTCTTT.

The genes are TRBV5-6 and TRBJ2-5; TRBD2 is a possible D gene (5 bases). Germline V CDR1 and CDR2: SGHDT, YYEEEE. With 3 bases removed from V and 5 bases from J, the gap between germline ends came to 11 bases. The CDR3 is 13 residues long. The CDR3: CASSWLPGETQYF. The CDR3 DNA reads TGTGCCAGCAGCTGGCTGCCGGGGGAGACCCAGTACTTC.

In its sample, this clone was seen once. The chain is built from TRBV5-1 and TRBJ2-1, with a tentative D call TRBD2 (5 bases). Trimming left V 0 bases short and J 7 bases short, with 14 bases between. The germline CDR1 and CDR2 sequences are SGHRS and YFSETQ. The CDR3 length is 15 residues. CDR3 in amino acids: CASSLATEPGNEQFF. CDR3 DNA: TGCGCCAGCAGCTTGGCGACCGAACCGGGGAATGAGCAGTTCTTC.

V is TRBV5-1 and J is TRBJ2-1; TRBD1 is a possible D gene (6 bases). Trimming removed 4 bases at V and 3 bases at J, with 11 bases between. This CDR3 comprises 14 residues. Germline V gene lookup returns CDR1 SGHRS and CDR2 YFSETQ. The CDR3 here is CASSPRTDYNEQFF. DNA for the CDR3: TGCGCCAGCAGCCCGCGGACAGACTACAATGAGCAGTTCTTC.

The rearrangement joins TRBV5-4 to TRBJ1-1; 8 bases agree with TRBD1. The CDR3 is 13 amino acids. Trimming removed 2 bases from V and 5 bases from J; junction bases left unmatched: 2. Germline V gives CDR1 SGHNT, CDR2 YYREEE (reference sequence). The CDR3: CASSFRTGTEAFF. Written as DNA, the CDR3 is TGTGCCAGCAGCTTCCGGACAGGGACTGAAGCTTTCTTT.

This chain uses TRBV7-2 with TRBJ1-3; a weak D match, TRBD1 (5 bases). This CDR3 has 14 amino acids. V lost 1 base, J lost 5 bases, and 9 bases lay in between. CDR1 is SGHTA and CDR2 is FQGNSA in the germline V gene. In DNA, the CDR3 is TGTGCCAGCAGCTTAGGGCAGGGAAGAAACACCATATATTTT. As protein: CASSLGQGRNTIYF.

The chain recombines TRBV4-1 with TRBJ2-3; D may be TRBD2 (6 bases). Germline V gives CDR1 MGHRA, CDR2 YSYEKL. Trimming removed 0 bases from V and 3 bases from J, with 7 bases in between. CDR3 length: 14 residues. DNA of the CDR3: TGCGCCAGCAGCCAAGAGCGGGGTACAGATACGCAGTATTTT. It is translated as CASSQERGTDTQYF.

A single count supports this clone. The rearrangement uses TRBV9 and TRBJ1-1; D perhaps matches TRBD1 (5 bases). The germline CDR1 and CDR2 sequences are SGDLS and YYNGEE. The CDR3 is 14 amino acids. V was trimmed by 0 bases and J by 7 bases, leaving 13 bases between them. The CDR3: CASSVEVGRSEAFF. The CDR3 DNA follows: TGTGCCAGCAGCGTAGAAGTGGGGCGAAGTGAAGCTTTCTTT. The entire variable domain, with the rest obtained from reference TRBV9 and TRBJ1-1, is as follows: DSGVTQTPKHLITATGQRVTLRCSPRSGDLSVYWYQQSLDQGLQFLIQYYNGEERAKGNILERFSAQQFPDLHSELNLSSLELGDSALYFCASSVEVGRSEAFFGQGTRLTVV.

The chain uses TRBV20-1 and TRBJ1-2; D call uncertain. CDR3 size: 11 residues. Per germline, CDR1 DFQATT and CDR2 SNEGSKA (reference sequence). Between the trimmed V and J ends, which lost 3 bases and 2 bases, there was a span of 4 bases. CDR3 DNA sequence: TGCAGTGCTAGCCAGAACTATGGCTACACCTTC. It encodes CSASQNYGYTF.

This clone has only one observation. The CDR3: CASSLVQGPSGNTEAFF. The CDR3 nucleotides are TGTGCCAGCAGCTTGGTTCAAGGACCTTCCGGAAACACTGAAGCTTTCTTT. The rearrangement uses TRBV5-6 and TRBJ1-1; D ambiguous. The V gene's germline CDR1 is SGHDT and CDR2 YYEEEE. V lost 0 bases and J lost 2, with 17 bases in between. The CDR3 runs 17 residues. The full variable domain, completed using reference TRBV5-6 and TRBJ1-1, is DAGVTQSPTHLIKTRGQQVTLRCSPKSGHDTVSWYQQALGQGPQFIFQYYEEEERQRGNFPDRFSGHQFPNYSSELNVNALLLGDSALYLCASSLVQGPSGNTEAFFGQGTRLTVV.